These 10 T cell receptor beta chains were sequenced from one sample in a study of OX40 agonist ivuxolimab in advanced cancers. Method: immunoSEQ multiplex PCR; TCRdb's copy keeps in-frame clones and lacks some. The table shows tens of thousands of clones, with 88% occurring only once. This specimen consisted of CD4+ or CD8+ T cells sorted from blood, obtained in a trial of the OX40 agonist ivuxolimab. The receptor source for this set is an adult with an advanced solid tumor such as melanoma, head and neck, liver or kidney cancer.

This clone was seen once. The chain uses TRBV10-3 and TRBJ1-6; 7 bases match TRBD1. V lost 0 bases and J lost 1; bases outside the gene matches: 9. This CDR3 is 19 amino acids long. Germline loops: CDR1 ENHRY, CDR2 SYGVKD. The CDR3 DNA sequence: TGTGCCATCAGTGAGTCTCGGAGGGGGCCGGAATCCTATAATTCACCCCTCCACTTT. Its translation is CAISESRRGPESYNSPLHF.

The CDR3: CASSYGHLYEQYF. CDR3 in DNA: TGTGCCAGCAGTTATGGACATCTGTACGAGCAGTACTTC. This rearrangement joins TRBV6-5 to TRBJ2-7, with a possible D match to TRBD1 (5 bases). CDR1 and CDR2 (germline): MNHEY, SVGAGI. The CDR3 has 13 residues. Trimming shortened V by 3 bases and J by 4 bases, and 10 bases separated the two germline ends.

The J gene is TRBJ1-1, the V gene TRBV5-1; 9 nucleotides match TRBD1. J gave up 4 bases and V 5 bases, and 6 bases lay outside the gene matches. The CDR3 length is 14 residues. In germline, CDR1 is SGHRS, CDR2 YFSETQ. CDR3 nucleotides: TGCGCCAGCAGATCCGGGACAGGGAGCACTGAAGCTTTCTTT. Translating gives CASRSGTGSTEAFF.

The V and J genes are TRBV6-1 and TRBJ1-2, with a tentative D call TRBD1 (6 bases). The CDR3 loop spans 12 amino acids. The germline CDR1 and CDR2 sequences are MNHNS and SASEGT. V was cut by 5 bases and J by 5 bases, with 9 bases left in between. CDR3 loop: CASSRTGYGYTF. As DNA, the CDR3 is TGTGCCAGCAGTCGAACAGGGTATGGCTACACCTTC.

The chain has TRBV6-1 and TRBJ2-3, with 10 bases matching TRBD1. Trimming at V came to 7 bases and at J to 4 bases, leaving 8 bases not matched to a gene. The CDR3 covers 15 residues. CDR1 and CDR2 (germline): MNHNS, SASEGT. The chain's CDR3 is CASTMGQGFSDTQYF. The CDR3 nucleotides read TGTGCCAGCACCATGGGACAGGGGTTTTCAGATACGCAGTATTTT.

The chain carries TRBV7-2 and TRBJ2-7; 9 bases fit TRBD1. CDR3 length: 14 residues. The V gene end was trimmed by 5 bases and the J gene end by 7 bases; junction bases not matched to a gene: 9. The germline CDR1 and CDR2 sequences are SGHTA and FQGNSA. This chain's CDR3 is CASSLRDREREQYF. Here the CDR3 DNA reads TGTGCCAGCAGCCTCCGGGACAGGGAGAGGGAGCAGTACTTC. Drawing the rest from reference TRBV7-2 and TRBJ2-7, the complete variable domain is GAGVSQSPSNKVTEKGKDVELRCDPISGHTALYWYRQSLGQGLEFLIYFQGNSAPDKSGLPSDRFSAERTGGSVSTLTIQRTQQEDSAVYLCASSLRDREREQYFGPGTRLTVT.

The gene calls are TRBV7-6 and TRBJ2-4; unclear D gene. Trimming took 4 bases from V and 5 from J, leaving 9 bases between them. The germline V gene encodes CDR1 SGHVS and CDR2 FNYEAQ. The CDR3 runs 13 residues. CDR3 loop: CASSSPGQNIQYF. CDR3 DNA: TGTGCCAGCAGCTCGCCGGGTCAAAACATTCAGTACTTC. Using reference TRBV7-6 and TRBJ2-4 for the parts outside the CDR3, the full variable domain is GAGVSQSPRYKVTKRGQDVALRCDPISGHVSLYWYRQALGQGPEFLTYFNYEAQQDKSGLPNDRFSAERPEGSISTLTIQRTEQRDSAMYRCASSSPGQNIQYFGAGTRLSVL.

The gene calls are TRBV4-2 and TRBJ2-7; 8 bases match TRBD2. Germline values: CDR1 LGHNA, CDR2 YNFKEQ. J lost 0 bases, V lost 0 bases, and 10 bases had no gene match. CDR3 length: 18 residues. This CDR3 reads CASSQDQLTSGSSYEQYF. The CDR3 DNA sequence: TGTGCCAGCAGCCAAGACCAACTTACTAGCGGTAGCTCCTACGAGCAGTACTTC.

This clone was observed once. The sample holds other DNA sequences that translate to the same CDR3. The chain carries TRBV4-1 and TRBJ2-7; 9 bases match TRBD1. V lost 3 bases to trimming and J lost 2 bases; unmatched junction nucleotides: 2. This CDR3 region has 14 residues. Germline lookup yields CDR1 MGHRA and CDR2 YSYEKL. Here the CDR3 DNA reads TGCGCCAGCAGCCAGGGACAGGGAGCCTACGAGCAGTACTTC. The encoded protein is CASSQGQGAYEQYF.

The V gene is TRBV13, the J gene TRBJ1-1; D call uncertain. With 3 bases removed from V and 8 bases from J, the gap between germline ends came to 7 bases. This CDR3 comprises 11 residues. The germline V gene encodes CDR1 PRHDT and CDR2 FYEKMQ (reference sequence). The CDR3 region has the DNA TGTGCCAGCAGCTTGAGGAAAGAAGCTTTCTTT. It yields the protein CASSLRKEAFF. The full variable domain, with the rest looked up from reference TRBV13 and TRBJ1-1, is AAGVIQSPRHLIKEKRETATLKCYPIPRHDTVYWYQQGPGQDPQFLISFYEKMQSDKGSIPDRFSAQQFSDYHSELNMSSLELGDSALYFCASSLRKEAFFGQGTRLTVV.